This T cell receptor beta chain originates from a study of beta chain features in type 1 diabetes. General study findings and limits: There was a moderate but significant shortening of TCRB CDR3s in all four CD4+ subsets of Type 1 diabetes patients.

This clone was found a few times. Its target is not known. Expressed TCRB transcripts were sequenced, since all the RNA that had been isolated was reverse transcribed. Repertoires were generated with immunoSEQ multiplex PCR, while TCRdb's copy carries only in-frame clones and drops some. The table lists about 400,000 clones, over 9.5% of them singletons. Germline V gene sequence: CDR1 SGHDN, CDR2 FVKESK. This CDR3 comprises 14 residues. V lost 5 bases and J 3 bases, leaving 14 bases between the germline ends. The rearrangement uses TRBV14 and TRBJ2-7; a possible D gene is TRBD1 (6 bases). The material sequenced was naive CD4+ T cells from blood. The sequence derives from a woman aged 18-29 years with type 1 diabetes. CDR3 loop: CASSDGTLHYEQYF. As DNA, the CDR3 is TGTGCCAGCAGCGACGGGACACTACACTACGAGCAGTACTTC.